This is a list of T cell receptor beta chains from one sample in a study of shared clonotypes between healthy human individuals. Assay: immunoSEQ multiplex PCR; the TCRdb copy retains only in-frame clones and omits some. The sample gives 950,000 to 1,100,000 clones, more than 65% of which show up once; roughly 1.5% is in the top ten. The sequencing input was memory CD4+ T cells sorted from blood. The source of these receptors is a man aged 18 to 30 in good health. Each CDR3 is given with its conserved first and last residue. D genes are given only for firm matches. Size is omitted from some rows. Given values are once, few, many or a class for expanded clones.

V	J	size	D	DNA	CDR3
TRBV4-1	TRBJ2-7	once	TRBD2	TGCGCCAGCAGCCAAGATGCGGGGGGCCCCTACGAGCAGTACTTC	CASSQDAGGPYEQYF
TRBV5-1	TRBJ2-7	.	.	TGCGCCAGCAGCTTGTCGGCGAGTACCTACGAGCAGTACTTC	CASSLSASTYEQYF
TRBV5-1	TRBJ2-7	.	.	TGCGCCAGCAATAACAGTCCCTACGAGCAGTACTTC	CASNNSPYEQYF
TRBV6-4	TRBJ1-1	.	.	TGTGCCAGCAGTGCCAAAATGAACACTGAAGCTTTCTTT	CASSAKMNTEAFF
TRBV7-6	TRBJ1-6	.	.	TGTGCCAGCAGCTTACAGGCAGGGGCTTCACCCCTCCACTTT	CASSLQAGASPLHF
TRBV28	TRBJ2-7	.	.	TGTGCCAGCAGTCGCTCTTACTACGAGCAGTACTTC	CASSRSYYEQYF
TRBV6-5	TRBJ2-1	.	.	TGTGCCAGCAGTTTGGGCCGCTTGGGGTCCTACAATGAGCAGTTCTTC	CASSLGRLGSYNEQFF
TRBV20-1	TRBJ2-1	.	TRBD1	TGCAGTGCTAGGTCAGGGGGCCCGCAGTTCTTC	CSARSGGPQFF
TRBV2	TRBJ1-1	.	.	TGTGCCAGCGCAGGCTGGATGAACACTGAAGCTTTCTTT	CASAGWMNTEAFF
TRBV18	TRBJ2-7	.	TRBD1	TGTGCCAGCTCACCGGACAGGGTCACCTACGAGCAGTACTTC	CASSPDRVTYEQYF
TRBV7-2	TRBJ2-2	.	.	TGTGCCAGCAGCCGACGGTCAGGGAACACCGGGGAGCTGTTTTTT	CASSRRSGNTGELFF
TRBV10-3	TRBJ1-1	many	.	TGTGCCATCGAGGATCCCAAGTTGAACACTGAAGCTTTCTTT	CAIEDPKLNTEAFF
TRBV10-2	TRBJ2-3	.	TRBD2	TGCGCCAGCAGGGAACTAGCGGCCCCCACAGATACGCAGTATTTT	CASRELAAPTDTQYF
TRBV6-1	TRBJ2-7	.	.	TGTGCCAGCAGCTGGGACACCTACGAGCAGTACTTC	CASSWDTYEQYF
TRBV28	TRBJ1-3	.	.	TGTGCCAGCGAAGCGGATGGAAACACCATATATTTT	CASEADGNTIYF
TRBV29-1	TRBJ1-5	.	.	TGCAGCGTGGTATCGGGGGGTGGACAGCCCCAGCATTTT	CSVVSGGGQPQHF
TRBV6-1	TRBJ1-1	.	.	TGTGCCAGCAGATTAGGGAACACTGAAGCTTTCTTT	CASRLGNTEAFF
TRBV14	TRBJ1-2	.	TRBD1	TGTGCCAGCAGCCAAGGCGGGGGACAGGCTAACTATGGCTACACCTTC	CASSQGGGQANYGYTF
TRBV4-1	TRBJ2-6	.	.	TGCGCCAGCAACTTAGGCAGCTCTGGGGCCAACGTCCTGACTTTC	CASNLGSSGANVLTF
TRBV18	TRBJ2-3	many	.	TGTGCCAGCTCACCAATGGCAGATACGCAGTATTTT	CASSPMADTQYF
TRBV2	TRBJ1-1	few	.	TGTGCCAGCAGGGGCCCGGCCTTTGGGGGCCGGACTGAAGCTTTCTTT	CASRGPAFGGRTEAFF
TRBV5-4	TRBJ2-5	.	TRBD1	TGTGCCAGCAGCTTAGGGGGCCAATCTAGAGAGACCCAGTACTTC	CASSLGGQSRETQYF
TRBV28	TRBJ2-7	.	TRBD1	TGTGCCACCATGACTGGGGGGGCCGGGACAGGGGAGCAGTACTTC	CATMTGGAGTGEQYF
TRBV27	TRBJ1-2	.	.	TGTGCCAGCAGTTTATCGAGGGACCTAGGCTACACCTTC	CASSLSRDLGYTF
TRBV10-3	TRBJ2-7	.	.	TGTGCCATCAGTGAGTCCGGGCCCTACGAGCAGTACTTC	CAISESGPYEQYF
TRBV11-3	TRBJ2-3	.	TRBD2	TGTGCCAGCAGCCCTGGATTGGGACTAGCGGGGGGTAGCACAGATACGCAGTATTTT	CASSPGLGLAGGSTDTQYF
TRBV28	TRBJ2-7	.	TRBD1	TGTGCCAGCAGACTACCGGGACAGGGAGGGGTCTACGAGCAGTACTTC	CASRLPGQGGVYEQYF
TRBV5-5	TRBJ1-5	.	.	TGTGCCAGCAGCTTACTTTTTTGGGATAGCAATCAGCCCCAGCATTTT	CASSLLFWDSNQPQHF
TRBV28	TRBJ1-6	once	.	TGTGCCAGCAGTCCCCCCCGGGCCAGGTTGAATTCACCCCTCCACTTT	CASSPPRARLNSPLHF
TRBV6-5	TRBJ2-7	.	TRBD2	TGTGCCAGCAGTTACGGGACTAGCGGGTACGAGCAGTACTTC	CASSYGTSGYEQYF
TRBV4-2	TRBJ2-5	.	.	TGTGCCAGCAGCCCAAAGATTGGGACCGGGAAGACGGAGACCCAGTACTTC	CASSPKIGTGKTETQYF
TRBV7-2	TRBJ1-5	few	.	TGTGCCAGCAGCTTAGATGCAGGGAGTCAGCCCCAGCATTTT	CASSLDAGSQPQHF
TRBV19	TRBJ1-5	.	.	TGTGCCAGCACCAGAGGACTCTATAGCAATCAGCCCCAGCATTTT	CASTRGLYSNQPQHF
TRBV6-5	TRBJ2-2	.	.	TGTGCCAGCAGTCATTATACCGGGGAGCTGTTTTTT	CASSHYTGELFF
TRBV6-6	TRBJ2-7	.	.	TGTGCCAGCAGCCGGGACTCCTCCGAGCAGTACTTC	CASSRDSSEQYF
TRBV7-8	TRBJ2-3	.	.	TGTGCCAGCAGTTTGAGTAGCGCTAGCACAGATACGCAGTATTTT	CASSLSSASTDTQYF
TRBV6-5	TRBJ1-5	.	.	TGTGCCAGCAGTTACTCGGGTGACAATCAGCCCCAGCATTTT	CASSYSGDNQPQHF
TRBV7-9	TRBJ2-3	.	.	TGTGCCAGCAGCTTAGCGTCCGGGGTCACAGATACGCAGTATTTT	CASSLASGVTDTQYF
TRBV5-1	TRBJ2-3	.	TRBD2	TGCGCCAGCAGCTTGGAGCCGACCGGGACTAGCGCAGATACGCAGTATTTT	CASSLEPTGTSADTQYF
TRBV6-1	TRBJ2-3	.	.	TGTGCCAGCACCCTCAGCGGAGACAGCACAGATACGCAGTATTTT	CASTLSGDSTDTQYF
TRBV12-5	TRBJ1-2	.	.	TGTGCTAGTGGTTTGGTACTTGGGCAGGGTTATGGCTACACCTTC	CASGLVLGQGYGYTF